This T cell receptor beta chain was captured in a study of cytomegalovirus exposure and HLA in healthy donors. In regard to this clone: The antigen is not known.

The CDR3 spans 14 residues. CDR1 is SNHLY, CDR2 FYNNEI, per germline. V was clipped by 4 bases and J by 0 bases, with 7 bases between them. Study-level findings and limits: The study flagged 150 to 200 TCR beta chains as cytomegalovirus-associated.

PCR amplification relied on 60 Vbeta primers (plus 13 Jbeta primers). Generated by immunoSEQ multiplex PCR, the TCRdb table keeps only in-frame clones and is missing some. The profile covers about 130,000 clones, with more than 65% appearing a single time and around 2.7% taken by the ten largest. This sequence originates from a woman aged 55-69 years in good health and CMV-seropositive. The chain carries TRBV2 and TRBJ1-3, with D uncertain. The sample comprised PBMCs. CDR3 DNA: TGTGCCAGCAGTGTTCAGATCTCTGGAAACACCATATATTTT. Residues: CASSVQISGNTIYF.